This entry concerns a single TCR beta chain. The entry originates in a study of control samples from healthy donors and cancer patients. The CDR3 consists of 15 residues. With V trimmed by 6 bases and J by 8 bases, 8 bases remained unmatched. Germline-derived CDR1 and CDR2 are SGHRS and YFSETQ. The data were produced by immunoSEQ multiplex PCR, yet TCRdb's version contains in-frame clones alone and is incomplete. The sample contains 120,000 to 150,000 clones, approximately 91% of which appear only once. The clonotype comes from a man aged 25-45 years in good health. Material for sequencing was blood. V gene TRBV5-1 combines with J gene TRBJ2-1; TRBD2 aligns across 13 bases. DNA of the CDR3: TGCGCCAGCACCGGACTAGCGGGGGTATGGGATGAGCAGTTCTTC. It is translated as CASTGLAGVWDEQFF.